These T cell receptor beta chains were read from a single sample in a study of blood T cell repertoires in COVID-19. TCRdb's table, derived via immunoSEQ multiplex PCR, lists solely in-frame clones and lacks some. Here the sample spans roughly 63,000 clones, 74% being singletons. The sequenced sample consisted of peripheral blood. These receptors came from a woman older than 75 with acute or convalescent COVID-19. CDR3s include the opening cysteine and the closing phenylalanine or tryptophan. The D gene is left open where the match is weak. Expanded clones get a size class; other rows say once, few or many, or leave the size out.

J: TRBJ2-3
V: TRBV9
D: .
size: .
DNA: TGTGCCAGCAGCGTACAATTACGAGCAGATACGCAGTATTTT
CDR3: CASSVQLRADTQYF

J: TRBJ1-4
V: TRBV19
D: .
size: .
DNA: TGTGCCAGTAGTCTCGACAGATCCTCAACTAATGAAAAACTGTTTTTT
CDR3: CASSLDRSSTNEKLFF

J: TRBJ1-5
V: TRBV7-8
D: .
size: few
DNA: TGTGCCAGCAGCTCGCGTCAGGTGCCCCAGCATTTT
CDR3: CASSSRQVPQHF

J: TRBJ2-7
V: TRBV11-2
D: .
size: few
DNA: TGTGCCAGCAGCGCAGGGTACGAGCAGTACTTC
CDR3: CASSAGYEQYF

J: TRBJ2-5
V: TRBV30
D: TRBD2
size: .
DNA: TGTGCCTGGGCCTCTAGCGGATGGTACCAAGAGACCCAGTACTTC
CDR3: CAWASSGWYQETQYF

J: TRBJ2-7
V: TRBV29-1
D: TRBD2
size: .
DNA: TGCAGCGTCGGGAGGAGCGGGAGCTACGAGCAGTACTTC
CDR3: CSVGRSGSYEQYF

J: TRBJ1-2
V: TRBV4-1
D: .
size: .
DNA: TGCGCCAGCAGCCAAGGCGGCGCCCATGGCTACACCTTC
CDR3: CASSQGGAHGYTF

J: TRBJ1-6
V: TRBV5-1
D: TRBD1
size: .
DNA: TGCGCCAGCAGCTTGGGACAGGGAGGATCACCCCTCCACTTT
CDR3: CASSLGQGGSPLHF

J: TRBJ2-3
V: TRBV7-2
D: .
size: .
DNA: TGTGCCAGCAGCTTATTAGGGGAGCGGGCCACAGATACGCAGTATTTT
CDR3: CASSLLGERATDTQYF

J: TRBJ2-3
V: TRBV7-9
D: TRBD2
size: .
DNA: TGTGCCAGCAGCTCGACTAGCCCCCAGCGCACAGATACGCAGTATTTT
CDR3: CASSSTSPQRTDTQYF

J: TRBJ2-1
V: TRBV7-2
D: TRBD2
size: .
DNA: TGTGCCAGCAGCTTAGCCCCGGGACTAGCGGGCTCCAATGAGCAGTTCTTC
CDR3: CASSLAPGLAGSNEQFF

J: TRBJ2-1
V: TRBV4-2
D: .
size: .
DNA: TGTGCCAGCAGCCAAGAACGGGTGGCCTCCTACAATGAGCAGTTCTTC
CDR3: CASSQERVASYNEQFF

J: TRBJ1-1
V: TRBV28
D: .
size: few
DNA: TGTGCCAGCAGTACGCGGAACCGAAACACTGAAGCTTTCTTT
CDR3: CASSTRNRNTEAFF

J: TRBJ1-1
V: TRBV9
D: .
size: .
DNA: TGTGCCAGCAGCGCCAGAGGACAGAGCACTGAAGCTTTCTTT
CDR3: CASSARGQSTEAFF

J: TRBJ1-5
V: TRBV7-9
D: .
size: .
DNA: TGTGCCAGCAGCTTAGGGGAGGTTTGGCAGAGCAATCAGCCCCAGCATTTT
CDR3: CASSLGEVWQSNQPQHF

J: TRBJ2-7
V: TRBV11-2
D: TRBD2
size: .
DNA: TGTGCCAGCAGCTTAAGCGGGAGGGTCTACGAGCAGTACTTC
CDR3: CASSLSGRVYEQYF

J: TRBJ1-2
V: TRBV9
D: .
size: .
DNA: TGTGCCAGCAGCGCCTTGACAGCCTATGGCTACACCTTC
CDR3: CASSALTAYGYTF

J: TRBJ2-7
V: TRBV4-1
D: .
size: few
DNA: TGCGCCAGCAGCCAAGCCCCCAGCGCCTACGAGCAGTACTTC
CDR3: CASSQAPSAYEQYF

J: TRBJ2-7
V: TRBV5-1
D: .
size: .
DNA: TGCGCCAGCAGCGATCTGCGGGATCAATCCTACGAGCAGTACTTC
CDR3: CASSDLRDQSYEQYF

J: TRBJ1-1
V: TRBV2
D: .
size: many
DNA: TGTGCCAGCAGTTCACAGGTCCTGAACACTGAAGCTTTCTTT
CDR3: CASSSQVLNTEAFF

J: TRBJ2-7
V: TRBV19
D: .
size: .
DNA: TGTGCCAGTAGTCCCACAGCGACTAACTCCTACGAGCAGTACTTC
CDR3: CASSPTATNSYEQYF

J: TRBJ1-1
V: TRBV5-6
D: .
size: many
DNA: TGTGCCAGCAGCTTGCAGTTGGGCAGGGCGAACACTGAAGCTTTCTTT
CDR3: CASSLQLGRANTEAFF

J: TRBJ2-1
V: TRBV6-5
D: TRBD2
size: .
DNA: TGTGCCAGCAGTCCCCACGGGACTAGCTCTGGGGAGCAGTTCTTC
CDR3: CASSPHGTSSGEQFF

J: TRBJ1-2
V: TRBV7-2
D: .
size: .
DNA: TGTGCCAGCAGCAAAGGGGATAGCTATGGCTACACCTTC
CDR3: CASSKGDSYGYTF

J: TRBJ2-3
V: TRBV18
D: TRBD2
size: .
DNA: TGTGCCAGCTCACCCCTCAGCGGGAGTGGGACAGATACGCAGTATTTT
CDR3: CASSPLSGSGTDTQYF

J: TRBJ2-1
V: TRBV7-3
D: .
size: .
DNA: TGTGCCAGCAGCGCCGGTCGTACGCTAGCGAGTCCGCGGGAGCAGTTCTTC
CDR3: CASSAGRTLASPREQFF

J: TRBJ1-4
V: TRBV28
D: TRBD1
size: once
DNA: TGTGCCAGCAGTTCCGGAACAGGGGTTGGGGAAAAACTGTTTTTT
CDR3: CASSSGTGVGEKLFF

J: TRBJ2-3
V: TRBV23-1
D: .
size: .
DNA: TGCGCCAGCAGTCAGTGTTCTAGGAAGGCAGATACGCAGTATTTT
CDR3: CASSQCSRKADTQYF

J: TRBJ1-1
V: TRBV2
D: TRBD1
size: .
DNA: TGTGCCAGCAGGGGACAGGGCACTGAAGCTTTCTTT
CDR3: CASRGQGTEAFF

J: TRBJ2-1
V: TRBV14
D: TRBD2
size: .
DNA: TGTGCCAGCAGCCAAGATTTGCGGACTAGCGGGAGGAGTAGGTACAATGAGCAGTTCTTC
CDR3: CASSQDLRTSGRSRYNEQFF

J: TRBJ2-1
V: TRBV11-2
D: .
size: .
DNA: TGTGCCAGCAGCCCAAGACTAGGGAGCAATGAGCAGTTCTTC
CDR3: CASSPRLGSNEQFF

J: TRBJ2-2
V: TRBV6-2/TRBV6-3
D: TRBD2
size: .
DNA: TGTGCCAGCAGTTACCCCACTAGCGGGGCGGACACCGGGGAGCTGTTTTTT
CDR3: CASSYPTSGADTGELFF

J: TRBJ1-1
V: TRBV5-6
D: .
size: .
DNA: TGTGCCAGCAGCTTACTTACAGGGATGAACACTGAAGCTTTCTTT
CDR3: CASSLLTGMNTEAFF

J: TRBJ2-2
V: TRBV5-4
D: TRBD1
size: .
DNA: TGTGCCAGCAGCTTGGCCGGACAGGGAAGGTCCGGGGAGCTGTTTTTT
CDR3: CASSLAGQGRSGELFF

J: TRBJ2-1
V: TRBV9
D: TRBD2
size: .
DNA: TGTGCCAGCAGCGTAGAGAGTAGCGGGAGCTCCTACAATGAGCAGTTCTTC
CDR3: CASSVESSGSSYNEQFF

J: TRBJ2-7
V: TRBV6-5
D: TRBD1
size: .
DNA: TGTGCCAGCAGTCCACGGGCGGGACAGGGCTACGAGCAGTACTTC
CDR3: CASSPRAGQGYEQYF

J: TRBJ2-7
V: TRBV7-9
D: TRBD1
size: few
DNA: TGTGCCAGCAGCCACCGGGACAGGAACTACGAGCAGTACTTC
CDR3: CASSHRDRNYEQYF

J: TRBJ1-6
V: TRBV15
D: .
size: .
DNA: TGTGCCACCAGCAGAGATTGGGGACAATCACCCCTCCACTTT
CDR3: CATSRDWGQSPLHF

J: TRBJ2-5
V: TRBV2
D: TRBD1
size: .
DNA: TGTGCCAGCAAGAGGGGGACAGGGGGCTGGGAGACCCAGTACTTC
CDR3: CASKRGTGGWETQYF

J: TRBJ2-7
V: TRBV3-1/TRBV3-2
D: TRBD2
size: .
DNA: TGTGCCAGCAGCCATGGGCTAGCGGGAGGGCTGGCCTACGAGCAGTACTTC
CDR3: CASSHGLAGGLAYEQYF

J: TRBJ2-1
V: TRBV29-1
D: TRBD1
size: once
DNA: TGCAGCGTGTCAGGGGGTTACAATGAGCAGTTCTTC
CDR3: CSVSGGYNEQFF

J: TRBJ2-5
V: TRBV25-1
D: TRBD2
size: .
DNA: TGTGCCAGCAGTGAACCCAGCGGGAGGTTCGAGACCCAGTACTTC
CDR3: CASSEPSGRFETQYF

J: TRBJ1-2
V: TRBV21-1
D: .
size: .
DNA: TGTGCCAGCAGCAAAGGGGGCAGGGGCCGCGGCTACACCTTC
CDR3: CASSKGGRGRGYTF

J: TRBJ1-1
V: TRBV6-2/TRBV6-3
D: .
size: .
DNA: TGTGCCAGCAGCCCGGGGGGGGCGAACACTGAAGCTTTCTTT
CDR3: CASSPGGANTEAFF

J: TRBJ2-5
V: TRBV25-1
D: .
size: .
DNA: TGTGCCAGCAGTGAATTCGGAGGGAACCAAGAGACCCAGTACTTC
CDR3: CASSEFGGNQETQYF

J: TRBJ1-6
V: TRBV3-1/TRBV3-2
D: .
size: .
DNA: TGTGCCAGCAGCCAAGCTGGGAGCCGTTCACCCCTCCACTTT
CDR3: CASSQAGSRSPLHF

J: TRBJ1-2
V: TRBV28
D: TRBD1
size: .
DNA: TGTGCCAGCAGTTTATCCTTTGGTACAGGGGGCCTCCTAAACTATGGCTACACCTTC
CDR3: CASSLSFGTGGLLNYGYTF

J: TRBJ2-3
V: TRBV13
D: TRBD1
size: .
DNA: TGTGCCAGCAGCTTATCTGGACAGGGTGGGAATACGCAGTATTTT
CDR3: CASSLSGQGGNTQYF

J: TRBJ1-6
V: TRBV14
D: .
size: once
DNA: TGTGCCAGCAGCCAAGGTGGGGGGTACGGCACACCCCTCCACTTT
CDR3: CASSQGGGYGTPLHF

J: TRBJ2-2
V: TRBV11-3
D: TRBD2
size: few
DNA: TGTGCCAGCAGACCCGGGGGGGATTTCGCCGGGGAGCTGTTTTTT
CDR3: CASRPGGDFAGELFF

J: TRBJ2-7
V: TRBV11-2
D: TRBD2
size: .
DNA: TGTGCCAGCAGCCTGGGACTAGCGGAGATTTACGAGCAGTACTTC
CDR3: CASSLGLAEIYEQYF

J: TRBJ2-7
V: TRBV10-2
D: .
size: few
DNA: TGCGCCAGCAGGGCAGGGGGGTCCTACGAGCAGTACTTC
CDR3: CASRAGGSYEQYF

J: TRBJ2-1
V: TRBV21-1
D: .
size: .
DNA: TGTGCCAGCGTCTCCGGACAGGGGACATACAATGAGCAGTTCTTC
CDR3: CASVSGQGTYNEQFF

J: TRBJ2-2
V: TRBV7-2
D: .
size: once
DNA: TGTGCCAGCAGCTTAGCGGGAGCGGCGGCCGGGGAGCTGTTTTTT
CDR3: CASSLAGAAAGELFF

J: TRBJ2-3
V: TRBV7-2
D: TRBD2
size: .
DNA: TGTGCCAGCAGCTTAAGCGGGAGGGAGGATACGCAGTATTTT
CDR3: CASSLSGREDTQYF

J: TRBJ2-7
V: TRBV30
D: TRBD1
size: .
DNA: TGTGCCTGGAGAGGGGGGACAGGGGGATCCTACGAGCAGTACTTC
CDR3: CAWRGGTGGSYEQYF

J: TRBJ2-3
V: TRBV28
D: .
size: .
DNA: TGTGCCACCTTGATCTGGGACTCTCCCTACGGCACAGATACGCAGTATTTT
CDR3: CATLIWDSPYGTDTQYF